This is a list of T cell receptor beta chains from one sample in a study of blood T cell repertoires in COVID-19. Clones were read by immunoSEQ multiplex PCR, and TCRdb kept only the in-frame ones, dropping some. Of over 130,000 clones listed, approximately 86% were seen once; the top ten hold 3.5% to 4.5%. The sequenced sample consisted of peripheral blood. The receptors here all came from a woman aged 60-75 years with active or convalescent COVID-19. The CDR3 runs from the conserved cysteine through the conserved F or W. A D gene is named only where the DNA matches it firmly. A clone size is listed for some rows: how often the clone was seen (once, few, many), or a class if it is expanded.

j_gene: TRBJ1-5
abundance: few
v_gene: TRBV5-5
d_gene: TRBD1
CDR3aa: CASSTGQGEQPQHF
CDR3nt: TGTGCCAGCAGCACGGGACAGGGGGAGCAGCCCCAGCATTTT

j_gene: TRBJ2-5
abundance: .
v_gene: TRBV14
d_gene: TRBD1
CDR3aa: CASSQVDRGMLETQYF
CDR3nt: TGTGCCAGCAGCCAAGTCGACAGGGGAATGTTAGAGACCCAGTACTTC

j_gene: TRBJ1-5
abundance: .
v_gene: TRBV6-5
d_gene: .
CDR3aa: CASSYGQNQPQHF
CDR3nt: TGTGCCAGCAGTTACGGACAGAATCAGCCCCAGCATTTT

j_gene: TRBJ2-5
abundance: .
v_gene: TRBV10-3
d_gene: TRBD2
CDR3aa: CAISESRTSGETQYF
CDR3nt: TGTGCCATCAGTGAGTCGAGGACTAGCGGGGAGACCCAGTACTTC

j_gene: TRBJ2-7
abundance: .
v_gene: TRBV18
d_gene: .
CDR3aa: CASSLGSTVPYEQYF
CDR3nt: TGTGCCAGCTCATTGGGATCGACAGTCCCCTACGAGCAGTACTTC

j_gene: TRBJ1-1
abundance: .
v_gene: TRBV4-2
d_gene: .
CDR3aa: CASSQDRVVEAFF
CDR3nt: TGTGCCAGCAGCCAAGACAGGGTGGTTGAAGCTTTCTTT

j_gene: TRBJ1-3
abundance: .
v_gene: TRBV11-2
d_gene: TRBD1
CDR3aa: CASSLRTGQGDTIYF
CDR3nt: TGTGCCAGCAGCCTGAGAACGGGACAGGGGGACACCATATATTTT

j_gene: TRBJ1-5
abundance: .
v_gene: TRBV5-4
d_gene: TRBD1
CDR3aa: CASSPGQGWGQPQHF
CDR3nt: TGTGCCAGCAGCCCCGGACAGGGGTGGGGTCAGCCCCAGCATTTT

j_gene: TRBJ2-7
abundance: .
v_gene: TRBV4-3
d_gene: TRBD2
CDR3aa: CASSQWSASGVSEQYF
CDR3nt: TGCGCCAGCAGCCAATGGTCGGCTAGCGGGGTGAGCGAGCAGTACTTC

j_gene: TRBJ2-5
abundance: .
v_gene: TRBV6-2/TRBV6-3
d_gene: .
CDR3aa: CASSLSTSPRETQYF
CDR3nt: TGTGCCAGCAGTTTGTCTACTAGCCCGCGAGAGACCCAGTACTTC

j_gene: TRBJ1-3
abundance: .
v_gene: TRBV3-1/TRBV3-2
d_gene: .
CDR3aa: CASSQRGYSGNTIYF
CDR3nt: TGTGCCAGCAGCCAGAGGGGGTACTCTGGAAACACCATATATTTT

j_gene: TRBJ2-7
abundance: .
v_gene: TRBV19
d_gene: TRBD1
CDR3aa: CASSPPGTGGNEQYF
CDR3nt: TGTGCCAGTAGTCCCCCCGGGACAGGGGGCAACGAGCAGTACTTC

j_gene: TRBJ2-5
abundance: .
v_gene: TRBV11-2
d_gene: .
CDR3aa: CASSVPGAGGETQYF
CDR3nt: TGTGCCAGCAGCGTCCCGGGGGCCGGGGGGGAGACCCAGTACTTC

j_gene: TRBJ1-2
abundance: .
v_gene: TRBV11-2
d_gene: TRBD1
CDR3aa: CASSSGGWNYGYTF
CDR3nt: TGTGCCAGCAGCTCAGGGGGCTGGAACTATGGCTACACCTTC